The present T cell receptor (beta chain) was sequenced within a study of blood T cell repertoires in COVID-19. Sequencing was performed with immunoSEQ multiplex PCR; in TCRdb, only in-frame clones are kept and a portion is missing. The data show some 140,000 clones, 65% to 80% seen once. The source of this sequence is a man aged 60 to 69 with acute or convalescent COVID-19. What was sequenced was peripheral blood.

The CDR3 DNA reads as TGTGCCAGTAGTACCTGGACTGGGTTGAACACAGATACGCAGTATTTT. Its translation is CASSTWTGLNTDTQYF. The chain is built from TRBV19 and TRBJ2-3; a weak D match, TRBD2 (5 bases). The V end lost 4 bases, the J end lost 2 bases, and 16 bases lay between the germline ends. Germline CDR1 LNHDA, CDR2 SQIVND (reference sequence). This CDR3 is 16 amino acids long.